These 28 T cell receptor beta chains came from one sample sequenced in a study of blood T cell repertoires in COVID-19. Repertoires were generated with immunoSEQ multiplex PCR, while TCRdb's copy carries only in-frame clones and drops some. The sample consists of some 75,000 clones, around nine tenths of them appearing once. Material: peripheral blood. Receptor source: a human donor in a cohort sampled during active COVID-19.

The J gene is TRBJ1-6, the V gene TRBV25-1; perhaps TRBD1 as D (5 bases). Germline lookup yields CDR1 MGHDK and CDR2 SYGVNS. Trimming stripped 5 bases from V and 0 bases from J, with 14 bases between. The CDR3 totals 17 residues. CDR3 residues: CASSPLGGSSYNSPLHF. Written as DNA, the CDR3 is TGTGCCAGCAGTCCCCTGGGGGGGAGCTCCTATAATTCACCCCTCCACTTT. The full variable domain, in which reference TRBV25-1 and TRBJ1-6 provide the parts outside the CDR3, is EADIYQTPRYLVIGTGKKITLECSQTMGHDKMYWYQQDPGMELHLIHYSYGVNSTEKGDLSSESTVSRIRTEHFPLTLESARPSHTSQYLCASSPLGGSSYNSPLHFGNGTRLTVT.

This clone was counted once. The CDR3 coding sequence is TGCGCCAGCAGCCATCCGGGACAGAAAAATGAAAAACTGTTTTTT. Its protein is CASSHPGQKNEKLFF. The chain employs TRBV4-1 and TRBJ1-4; 7 bases match TRBD1. The germline V gene has CDR1 MGHRA and CDR2 YSYEKL. This CDR3 is built from 15 residues. V shed 3 bases and J 5 bases; nucleotides not matched to a gene: 6.

The V call is TRBV6-5, the J call TRBJ2-3; no definite D call. Deletions cut 5 bases from V and 5 bases from J, with 14 bases between. Germline CDR1 MNHEY, CDR2 SVGAGI. CDR3 length: 14 amino acids. The CDR3, as DNA: TGTGCCAGCAGTCTACGGGTCGCTAAAGATACGCAGTATTTT. Protein product: CASSLRVAKDTQYF.

About this clone itself: The germline gene is not matched at one end of the junction; a read error may be the cause. The rearrangement uses TRBV27 and TRBJ2-7, with 8 nucleotides matching TRBD1. Per the germline V gene, CDR1 is MNHEY and CDR2 is SMNVEV (reference sequence). This CDR3 is built from 12 residues. DNA of the CDR3: TGTGCCAGCAGTTTATCCGGGACAGGCGTGATCTTC. It encodes CASSLSGTGVIF.

The rearrangement joins TRBV5-1 to TRBJ2-2, with D possibly TRBD1 on 5 matching bases. CDR3 length: 21 residues. Trimming removed 4 bases at V and 4 bases at J, with 32 bases between. CDR1 is SGHRS, CDR2 YFSETQ, per germline. This chain's CDR3 is CASSLPPRADLTLRPTGELFF. CDR3 DNA sequence: TGCGCCAGCAGCCTCCCCCCCAGGGCCGACCTCACCCTCAGACCCACCGGGGAGCTGTTTTTT. The full variable domain, its missing parts supplied by reference TRBV5-1 and TRBJ2-2, is KAGVTQTPRYLIKTRGQQVTLSCSPISGHRSVSWYQQTPGQGLQFLFEYFSETQRNKGNFPGRFSGRQFSNSRSEMNVSTLELGDSALYLCASSLPPRADLTLRPTGELFFGEGSRLTVL.

The V and J genes are TRBV21-1 and TRBJ2-7; the table's D call of TRBD2 was not tested on the DNA. TRBV21-1 is tagged as a pseudogene. The CDR3 has 20 residues. CDR3 sequence reads: CASSKASGLALSFLFREQYF. DNA of the CDR3: TGTGCCAGCAGCAAAGCTTCAGGACTAGCGTTGTCGTTTCTCTTCCGCGAGCAGTACTTC.

V usage is TRBV7-2 and J usage is TRBJ2-2; 7 nucleotides agree with TRBD1. The germline V gene has CDR1 SGHTA and CDR2 FQGNSA. The CDR3 runs to 16 residues. Trimming took 1 base from V and 2 from J; bases not matched to a gene: 4. The chain's CDR3 is CASSLGAGGNTGELFF. The CDR3 bases are TGTGCCAGCAGCTTAGGGGCAGGGGGTAACACCGGGGAGCTGTTTTTT.

V is TRBV27 and J is TRBJ2-5, with 8 nucleotides matching TRBD2. The CDR3 totals 15 residues. CDR1 is MNHEY and CDR2 is SMNVEV in the germline V gene (reference sequence). Trimming took 4 bases from V and 1 from J; bases not matched to a gene: 5. The CDR3 nucleotides are TGTGCCAGCAGTTACCTAGCGGGTCTCCAAGAGACCCAGTACTTC. Protein product: CASSYLAGLQETQYF.

This clone was counted a single time. This sequence joins TRBV20-1 and TRBJ1-4, with TRBD1 matching 10 bases. The V gene end was trimmed by 3 bases and the J gene end by 5 bases; junction bases not matched to a gene: 6. The CDR3 loop spans 15 amino acids. Germline V gene sequence: CDR1 DFQATT, CDR2 SNEGSKA (reference sequence). In nucleotides, the CDR3 is TGCAGTGCTAGTAAGATGGGACAGGGGAATGAAAAACTGTTTTTT. Residues: CSASKMGQGNEKLFF.

The V gene is TRBV2, the J gene TRBJ1-1; D perhaps matches TRBD1 (5 bases). Trimming removed 6 bases from V and 0 bases from J, with 11 bases in between. Looked up from germline, CDR1 is SNHLY and CDR2 is FYNNEI. This CDR3 spans 14 amino acids. The CDR3 nucleotides are TGTGCCAGCAGCCTGGACACTGTGAACACTGAAGCTTTCTTT. Its protein product is CASSLDTVNTEAFF.

The chain couples TRBV6-5 to TRBJ2-3; maybe TRBD2 (5 bases). V shed 5 bases and J shed 0 bases, with 12 bases lying between them. This CDR3 spans 15 amino acids. Germline assignment: CDR1 MNHEY and CDR2 SVGAGI. CDR3 region: CASSKSEGSTDTQYF. CDR3 nucleotides: TGTGCCAGCAGTAAGAGCGAGGGAAGCACAGATACGCAGTATTTT.

The V and J genes are TRBV3-1 (or the pseudogene TRBV3-2) and TRBJ2-1; TRBD1 matches 10 bases. CDR1 LGHDT and CDR2 YNNKEL come from the germline V gene (reference sequence). The V gene end was trimmed by 2 bases and the J gene end by 7 bases; junction bases not matched to a gene: 5. The CDR3 sequence is 15 residues long. CDR3 sequence (DNA): TGTGCCAGCAGCCAAAGCAGGACAGGGGGTAATGAGCAGTTCTTC. It translates to CASSQSRTGGNEQFF.

This chain links TRBV7-9 with TRBJ2-7; no reliable D call. The germline V gene encodes CDR1 SEHNR and CDR2 FQNEAQ (reference sequence). V lost 2 bases and J 6 bases, leaving 8 bases between the germline ends. The CDR3 is made up of 12 amino acids. The CDR3 DNA follows: TGTGCCAGCAGCTTATACAGCCCCGAGCAGTACTTC. Translated: CASSLYSPEQYF.

J is TRBJ2-3 and V is TRBV11-2; 7 bases line up with TRBD1. Germline V gene lookup returns CDR1 SGHAT and CDR2 FQNNGV. This CDR3 comprises 18 residues. The V and J ends lost 0 bases and 2 bases, in that order; junction bases with no gene match: 11. The CDR3 region is CASSLEGFGRGLTDTQYF. The CDR3 DNA sequence: TGTGCCAGCAGCTTAGAGGGTTTTGGTAGGGGGCTCACAGATACGCAGTATTTT. The full variable domain, with the rest looked up from reference TRBV11-2 and TRBJ2-3, is EAGVAQSPRYKIIEKRQSVAFWCNPISGHATLYWYQQILGQGPKLLIQFQNNGVVDDSQLPKDRFSAERLKGVDSTLKIQPAKLEDSAVYLCASSLEGFGRGLTDTQYFGPGTRLTVL.

V gene TRBV18 combines with J gene TRBJ2-7; possibly TRBD2 for D (6 bases). The germline V gene has CDR1 KGHSH and CDR2 LQKENI. This CDR3 is 15 amino acids long. V lost 4 bases and J 7 bases, leaving 20 bases between the germline ends. CDR3 nucleotide sequence: TGTGCCAGCTCACTGGCGGAGGGTTCGCCGGGGGAGCAGTACTTC. Translated, it gives CASSLAEGSPGEQYF.

The chain couples TRBV29-1 to TRBJ2-7, with a weak D call TRBD2 (5 bases). The V gene's germline CDR1 is SQVTM and CDR2 ANQGSEA. Trimming took off 4 bases at V and 6 bases at J, with 28 bases between the two ends. CDR3 length: 17 amino acids. CDR3: CSVGGSSKRPVLAEQYF. DNA for the CDR3: TGCAGCGTTGGAGGGTCCAGCAAGAGACCTGTACTGGCCGAGCAGTACTTC.

The chain carries TRBV3-1 (or the pseudogene TRBV3-2) and TRBJ2-3, with D perhaps TRBD2 (6 bases). Germline V gene lookup returns CDR1 LGHDT and CDR2 YNNKEL (reference sequence). V gave up 1 base and J gave up 3 bases, with 14 bases separating them. The CDR3 is 16 amino acids. The DNA of the CDR3 is TGTGCCAGCAGCCAAGCTTTGGCAGGGAGGACAGATACGCAGTATTTT. As protein: CASSQALAGRTDTQYF.

This chain links TRBV5-1 with TRBJ1-5; no definite D call. V was cut by 3 bases and J by 3 bases, with 16 bases left in between. The germline CDR1 and CDR2 sequences are SGHRS and YFSETQ. The CDR3 sequence is 16 residues long. The CDR3 DNA sequence: TGCGCCAGCAGCTCCATAGCTGCCGGGTTCAATCAGCCCCAGCATTTT. Translation gives CASSSIAAGFNQPQHF.

V usage is TRBV25-1 and J usage is TRBJ1-1; TRBD1 matches 7 bases. The CDR3 runs 15 residues. Per germline, CDR1 MGHDK and CDR2 SYGVNS. V was clipped by 1 base and J by 1 base; unmatched bases: 3. In nucleotides, the CDR3 is TGTGCCAGCAGTGAATTAGGGACAGAGAACACTGAAGCTTTCTTT. Translation: CASSELGTENTEAFF.

The chain has TRBV6-5 and TRBJ1-1; D is ambiguous. Germline V CDR1 and CDR2: MNHEY, SVGAGI. The CDR3 consists of 13 residues. Trimming removed 10 bases from V and 4 bases from J, with 16 bases in between. The DNA of the CDR3 is TGTGCCAATTCTTGGAGGGAGGGCACTGAAGCTTTCTTT. Translating gives CANSWREGTEAFF.

This clone has just a few counts. The V and J genes are TRBV13 and TRBJ2-7; D gene ambiguous. This CDR3 comprises 12 residues. Germline V lookup: CDR1 PRHDT, CDR2 FYEKMQ (reference sequence). Trimming stripped 5 bases from V and 5 bases from J, with 10 bases between. CDR3 DNA: TGTGCCAGCAGCCCGGTGCGGAACGAGCAGTACTTC. Amino acids: CASSPVRNEQYF. Using reference TRBV13 and TRBJ2-7 for the parts outside the CDR3, the full variable domain is AAGVIQSPRHLIKEKRETATLKCYPIPRHDTVYWYQQGPGQDPQFLISFYEKMQSDKGSIPDRFSAQQFSDYHSELNMSSLELGDSALYFCASSPVRNEQYFGPGTRLTVT.

J is TRBJ1-1 and V is TRBV5-1; D is uncertain. This CDR3 comprises 14 residues. Trimming left V 0 bases short and J 5 bases short, with 11 bases between. CDR1 is SGHRS and CDR2 is YFSETQ in the germline V gene. The CDR3 spells CASSLAIVETEAFF. In DNA, the CDR3 is TGCGCCAGCAGCTTGGCAATAGTGGAGACTGAAGCTTTCTTT.

This chain joins TRBV2 and TRBJ1-2; a possible D gene is TRBD1 (5 bases). V lost 6 bases and J 8 bases, leaving 25 bases between the germline ends. CDR3 length: 16 amino acids. CDR1 is SNHLY, CDR2 FYNNEI, per germline. DNA for the CDR3: TGTGCCAGCAGCGAAACCCCCCCGCAGGGAGGGCGCGGCTACACCTTC. Its protein product is CASSETPPQGGRGYTF.

The V gene is TRBV25-1, the J gene TRBJ2-7; weak D call: TRBD1 (5 bases). The CDR3 is made up of 14 amino acids. Germline V CDR1 and CDR2: MGHDK, SYGVNS. V was shortened by 7 bases and J by 1 base, with 14 bases between the two germline ends. The CDR3 coding sequence is TGTGCCAGCACGTCCCCAGGGAAATCCTACGAGCAGTACTTC. It encodes CASTSPGKSYEQYF.

The V and J genes are TRBV5-1 and TRBJ2-3; 7 bases are shared with TRBD2. The V and J ends lost 4 bases and 0 bases, in that order; junction bases with no gene match: 8. The CDR3 contains 16 residues. From germline, CDR1 is SGHRS and CDR2 YFSETQ. The CDR3 coding sequence is TGCGCCAGCAGCCCCCTGGGGGGGTTTAGCACAGATACGCAGTATTTT. This codes for CASSPLGGFSTDTQYF.

V gene TRBV28 combines with J gene TRBJ2-3; D remains ambiguous. The CDR3 runs to 17 residues. Germline V CDR1 and CDR2: MDHEN, SYDVKM. V lost 4 bases, J lost 1 base, and 18 bases lay in between. Here the CDR3 reads CASSSPYSTSRTDTQYF. CDR3 sequence (DNA): TGTGCCAGCAGTTCGCCATATAGCACATCCCGCACAGATACGCAGTATTTT.

The chain employs TRBV6-5 and TRBJ1-3, with 8 positions matching TRBD1. This CDR3 is 15 amino acids long. Looked up from germline, CDR1 is MNHEY and CDR2 is SVGAGI. The junction had 11 bases not matched to a gene; V was cut back by 10 bases and J by 3 bases. The CDR3 here is CATSDRVGGGNTIYF. The CDR3 coding sequence is TGTGCCACCTCGGACAGGGTAGGAGGTGGAAACACCATATATTTT.

The chain links TRBV29-1 to TRBJ2-3; TRBD2 aligns across 11 bases. The junction had 8 bases not matched to a gene; V was cut back by 6 bases and J by 3 bases. Germline V lookup: CDR1 SQVTM, CDR2 ANQGSEA. The CDR3 extends over 15 amino acids. DNA for the CDR3: TGCAGCGTCGAGACTAGCGGGGTTGGTACAGATACGCAGTATTTT. Translation gives CSVETSGVGTDTQYF.